The 9 T cell receptor beta chains in this list originate from one sample, sequenced in a study of patients and donors after allogeneic stem cell transplantation. MiXCR, applied by TCRdb to the RT-PCR reads, yields one record per CDR3 protein. The repertoire has about 960,000 distinct CDR3 sequences, more than 15% of them found once; the top ten carry roughly 6%. Sequencing was carried out using blood, either unsorted or a sorted T cell fraction (not recorded which). The receptors were gathered from a human donor who was either an allogeneic HSCT recipient or a stem cell or donor lymphocyte infusion donor (not recorded which). It is not recorded whose cells these are; they may come from a transplant donor.

J is TRBJ1-5 and V is TRBV30; D gene unclear. With 5 bases removed from V and 5 bases from J, the gap between germline ends came to 1 base. There are 9 residues in the CDR3. Looked up from germline, CDR1 is GTSNPN and CDR2 is SVGIG (reference sequence). The CDR3 nucleotides read TGTGCCTGGGATCAGCCCCAGCATTTT. It translates to CAWDQPQHF.

This clonotype occurred many times. The rearrangement joins TRBV7-9 to TRBJ2-7, with D maybe TRBD1 (6 bases). This CDR3 has 15 amino acids. V was shortened by 1 base and J by 4 bases, with 14 bases between the two germline ends. In germline, CDR1 is SEHNR, CDR2 FQNEAQ (reference sequence). CDR3 loop: CASSLGPDRLYEQYF. The DNA of the CDR3 is TGTGCCAGCAGCTTAGGTCCGGACAGACTGTACGAGCAGTACTTC.

This chain links TRBV5-1 with TRBJ2-3; 9 nucleotides match TRBD2. This CDR3 comprises 17 residues. The ends lost 1 base at V and 4 bases at J; junction bases unmatched: 10. Germline V gene lookup returns CDR1 SGHRS and CDR2 YFSETQ. The CDR3 protein is CASSLMRAGGPADTQYF. The CDR3 coding sequence is TGCGCCAGCAGCTTGATGAGGGCGGGAGGGCCCGCAGATACGCAGTATTTT.

The V call is TRBV19, the J call TRBJ1-5; 7 bases align to TRBD1. The CDR3 loop spans 13 amino acids. Germline lookup yields CDR1 LNHDA and CDR2 SQIVND (reference sequence). The V and J ends lost 7 bases and 7 bases, in that order; junction bases with no gene match: 7. The CDR3 here is CASNYRGGQPQHF. CDR3 bases: TGTGCCAGTAACTACAGGGGAGGGCAGCCCCAGCATTTT.

This clonotype has only one observation. V is TRBV6-5 and J is TRBJ1-1; D is undetermined. The CDR3 extends over 12 amino acids. The germline gives CDR1 MNHEY, CDR2 SVGAGI. V lost 5 bases, J lost 4 bases, and 8 bases lay in between. The CDR3 loop reads CASSKSVTEAFF. The CDR3 region has the DNA TGTGCCAGCAGTAAAAGTGTCACTGAAGCTTTCTTT.

V and J are TRBV7-3 and TRBJ1-1; unclear D gene. CDR3 length: 13 amino acids. The germline V and J ends were trimmed by 8 bases and 1 base, with 11 bases remaining between them. Germline V gene lookup returns CDR1 SGHTA and CDR2 FQGTGA. This CDR3 is CASPPHRNTEAFF. DNA of the CDR3: TGTGCCAGCCCTCCCCACAGGAACACTGAAGCTTTCTTT.

This rearrangement joins TRBV6-2 or TRBV6-3 to TRBJ2-2; the D is unclear. Per the germline V gene, CDR1 is MNHEY and CDR2 is SVGEGT. Trimming removed 0 bases at V and 10 bases at J, with 12 bases between. The CDR3 length is 14 residues. CDR3 sequence (DNA): TGTGCCAGCAGTTACTCGAAGGTGGGATTGGAGCTGTTTTTT. Translating gives CASSYSKVGLELFF.

This chain links TRBV5-1 with TRBJ1-4, with 9 bases that match TRBD1. Losses at the gene ends were 4 bases for V and 5 bases for J; bases not matched to a gene: 6. The CDR3 has 15 amino acids. From germline, CDR1 is SGHRS and CDR2 YFSETQ. CDR3 DNA sequence: TGCGCCAGCAGCCCAACAGGGGGCTGGAATGAAAAACTGTTTTTT. Its translation is CASSPTGGWNEKLFF.

This clonotype was recorded at least ten times. V and J are TRBV4-3 and TRBJ1-5; the D gene is possibly TRBD1 (5 bases). V was cut by 1 base and J by 7 bases, with 11 bases left in between. CDR1 is LGHNA and CDR2 is YSLEER in the germline V gene. The CDR3 sequence is 14 residues long. DNA for the CDR3: TGCGCCAGCAGCCAAGCGGGGCGGGGCCAGCCCCAGCATTTT. Its protein product is CASSQAGRGQPQHF.